This TCR beta chain was obtained from a study of cytomegalovirus exposure and HLA in healthy donors. Study-wide results and limits: High specificity and sensitivity for cytomegalovirus status were reported for the classifier.

The CDR3 is 14 residues long. The V gene's germline CDR1 is SGHAT and CDR2 FQNNGV. The V and J ends lost 5 bases and 7 bases, in that order; junction bases with no gene match: 10. The repertoire was sequenced with immunoSEQ multiplex PCR; TCRdb's copy has only in-frame clones and lacks some. The table includes about 240,000 clones, approximately 87% detected once. The table lists this clone with a count of one. Antigen unknown. The sequenced sample was PBMCs. This sequence originates from a man between 18 and 35 years old in good health and CMV-seronegative. The J gene is TRBJ2-7, the V gene TRBV11-2, with 8 bases matching TRBD2. CDR3 sequence: CASSPIAGLPEQYF. The CDR3 DNA is TGTGCCAGCAGCCCCATAGCGGGGCTCCCTGAGCAGTACTTC.